Below are 29 T cell receptor beta chains sequenced from a single sample in a study of T-cell memory formation after mild COVID-19. TCRdb fed the 5' RACE reads into MiXCR, producing one record per CDR3 protein. The table has approximately 260,000 distinct CDR3 sequences, 16% seen once; the top ten hold roughly 3.6%. The material sequenced was PBMCs or a T cell subset sorted from them (not recorded which). The receptors were sampled from a man in his late teens or twenties who had mild COVID-19 (a few samples of this study predate the infection). Cell type and time point are not known.

A few counts support this clonotype. The V call is TRBV3-1, the J call TRBJ2-1; 8 bases fit TRBD1. CDR3 size: 15 residues. The V gene's germline CDR1 is LGHDT and CDR2 YNNKEL (reference sequence). V lost 4 bases and J lost 5; bases outside the gene matches: 7. For the CDR3, the DNA is TGTGCCAGCAGCCTCCTCGGGACAGGTGACAATGAGCAGTTCTTC. Translating gives CASSLLGTGDNEQFF.

This clonotype appeared a single time. This chain uses TRBV9 with TRBJ1-2, with 7 bases fitting TRBD1. The CDR3 is 15 residues long. Germline CDR1 reads SGDLS; CDR2 reads YYNGEE. The junction had 8 bases not matched to a gene; V was cut back by 0 bases and J by 6 bases. In nucleotides, the CDR3 is TGTGCCAGCAGCGTAGACCTCGAGGGGGCTAATGGCTACACCTTC. It yields the protein CASSVDLEGANGYTF.

The chain joins TRBV29-1 to TRBJ1-2; D is undetermined. The CDR3 runs to 13 residues. Germline assignment: CDR1 SQVTM and CDR2 ANQGSEA. The ends were cut back, 7 bases at V and 4 bases at J, with 16 bases in the middle. The CDR3 DNA reads as TGCAGCGCCGTAACAGAGAATCTCTATGGCTACACCTTC. Translating it yields CSAVTENLYGYTF.

This clonotype was detected a few times. The chain has TRBV9 and TRBJ1-2; 8 positions match TRBD1. Unmatched junction bases numbered 4, after V lost 2 bases and J lost 4 bases. CDR1 SGDLS and CDR2 YYNGEE come from the germline V gene. This CDR3 region has 14 residues. The CDR3 reads CASSVEDRVYGYTF. CDR3 in DNA: TGTGCCAGCAGCGTCGAGGACAGGGTCTATGGCTACACCTTC.

The rearrangement joins TRBV2 to TRBJ1-1, with 8 bases lining up with TRBD1. CDR3 length equals 15 residues. CDR1 SNHLY and CDR2 FYNNEI come from the germline V gene. V trimming: 4 bases; J trimming: 4 bases; junction bases outside the gene matches: 8. CDR3 nucleotides: TGTGCCAGCAGTGTCGGACAGGGATGGGGCACTGAAGCTTTCTTT. Residues: CASSVGQGWGTEAFF.

This clonotype was seen more than once but under ten times. The gene calls are TRBV3-1 and TRBJ1-6; 9 bases agree with TRBD1. After removal of 1 base from V and 10 bases from J, the junction contained 8 bases not matched to a gene. This CDR3 comprises 16 residues. The V gene's germline CDR1 is LGHDT and CDR2 YNNKEL (reference sequence). Here the CDR3 reads CASSQGGQGWGSPLHF. In DNA form, the CDR3 reads TGTGCCAGCAGCCAAGGGGGACAGGGATGGGGGTCACCCCTCCACTTT.

There are a few counts of this clonotype. The V gene is TRBV20-1, the J gene TRBJ1-5, with D unclear. CDR3 length: 12 residues. V lost 6 bases and J 2 bases, leaving 8 bases between the germline ends. Germline CDR1 is DFQATT and CDR2 is SNEGSKA (reference sequence). The CDR3 DNA reads as TGCAGTGCGGCACCAGGCAATCAGCCCCAGCATTTT. It yields the protein CSAAPGNQPQHF.

This clonotype was seen a few times. This chain joins TRBV5-1 and TRBJ1-6; D is undetermined. The CDR3 contains 11 residues. Germline V gene sequence: CDR1 SGHRS, CDR2 YFSETQ. Between the trimmed V and J ends, which lost 6 bases and 13 bases, there was a span of 11 bases. In DNA form, the CDR3 reads TGCGCCAGCAAAATCAGTGACCCCCTCCACTTT. Its protein product is CASKISDPLHF.

The V call is TRBV7-9, the J call TRBJ1-5, with D maybe TRBD1 (5 bases). The germline CDR1 and CDR2 sequences are SEHNR and FQNEAQ (reference sequence). With 4 bases removed from V and 0 bases from J, the gap between germline ends came to 7 bases. The CDR3 is 14 residues long. DNA of the CDR3: TGTGCCAGCAGCTATGACAGTAGCAATCAGCCCCAGCATTTT. Its protein is CASSYDSSNQPQHF.

The J gene is TRBJ2-3, the V gene TRBV18; no definite D call. The V gene's germline CDR1 is KGHSH and CDR2 LQKENI. The CDR3 totals 12 residues. Trimming removed 0 bases at V and 4 bases at J, with 2 bases between. This CDR3 is CASSPPADTQYF. CDR3 nucleotides: TGTGCCAGCTCACCACCGGCAGATACGCAGTATTTT.

This chain uses TRBV7-2 with TRBJ2-2, with TRBD2 matching 7 bases. The CDR3 spans 16 residues. The ends lost 2 bases at V and 0 bases at J; junction bases unmatched: 3. The germline V gene has CDR1 SGHTA and CDR2 FQGNSA. CDR3 amino acids: CASSLMSGTNTGELFF. In DNA form, the CDR3 reads TGTGCCAGCAGCTTAATGAGCGGGACGAACACCGGGGAGCTGTTTTTT.

This clonotype showed up many times. DNA of the CDR3: TGCGCCAGCAGCCAAGGATGGACAGGGCTTGAAGCTTTCTTT. This codes for CASSQGWTGLEAFF. This chain links TRBV4-1 with TRBJ1-1; 8 positions agree with TRBD1. The V segment lost 1 base and the J segment 7 bases; nucleotides outside the gene matches: 5. Germline CDR1 and CDR2: MGHRA and YSYEKL. The CDR3 extends over 14 amino acids.

This clonotype has more than one count but fewer than ten. The chain has TRBV7-9 and TRBJ1-3; D remains unclear. CDR1 is SEHNR and CDR2 is FQNEAQ in the germline V gene (reference sequence). V shed 5 bases and J shed 0 bases, with 8 bases lying between them. CDR3 length equals 14 residues. The CDR3 is CASSGPSSGNTIYF. CDR3 bases: TGTGCCAGCAGCGGACCCAGCTCTGGAAACACCATATATTTT.

There are many counts of this clonotype. The chain recombines TRBV10-3 with TRBJ1-2; TRBD1 agrees at 7 bases. The CDR3 has 15 residues. CDR1 and CDR2 from the germline V gene are ENHRY and SYGVKD. Unmatched junction bases numbered 2, after V lost 0 bases and J lost 1 base. The CDR3 loop reads CAISESGQDNYGYTF. For the CDR3, the DNA is TGTGCCATCAGTGAGTCCGGACAGGATAACTATGGCTACACCTTC.

This sequence joins TRBV29-1 and TRBJ2-3, with unresolved D. The CDR3 is 12 residues long. Germline V gene lookup returns CDR1 SQVTM and CDR2 ANQGSEA. Trimming left V 6 bases short and J 2 bases short, with 9 bases between. The CDR3 coding sequence is TGCAGCGTCGGGCAGTACACAGATACGCAGTATTTT. Residues: CSVGQYTDTQYF.

V gene TRBV29-1 combines with J gene TRBJ2-3; D might be TRBD1 or TRBD2, each matching 6 bases. CDR1 and CDR2 from the germline V gene are SQVTM and ANQGSEA. This CDR3 spans 13 amino acids. V was pared by 5 bases and J by 3 bases, with 12 bases between. DNA of the CDR3: TGCAGCGTTCCCTGGGGGGCGACAGATACGCAGTATTTT. It codes for CSVPWGATDTQYF.

The chain is built from TRBV28 and TRBJ1-5, with D hard to call. V dropped 8 bases and J dropped 2 bases, with 10 bases sitting between them. Germline V CDR1 and CDR2: MDHEN, SYDVKM. CDR3 length: 13 amino acids. The CDR3 DNA is TGTGCCAGCGGGGAGGTGGGCAATCAGCCCCAGCATTTT. Protein product: CASGEVGNQPQHF. Variable domain in full (rest from reference TRBV28 and TRBJ1-5): DVKVTQSSRYLVKRTGEKVFLECVQDMDHENMFWYRQDPGLGLRLIYFSYDVKMKEKGDIPEGYSVSREKKERFSLILESASTNQTSMYLCASGEVGNQPQHFGDGTRLSIL.

This clonotype was counted between two and nine times. Relative to the germline gene, one junction end is altered; a read error may explain this. This chain uses TRBV3-1 with TRBJ2-7; TRBD2 matches at 8 bases. CDR3 length: 13 residues. Germline V gives CDR1 LGHDT, CDR2 YNNKEL (reference sequence). CDR3 nucleotides: TGTGCCAGCACCCGGACTAGCTCCCACGAGCAGTACTTC. Protein: CASTRTSSHEQYF.

This clonotype appeared a single time. This chain links TRBV4-3 with TRBJ1-2; D not resolved. The CDR3 has 17 amino acids. The V gene lost 0 bases and the J gene lost 0 bases, with 14 bases spanning the gap. Germline V gene lookup returns CDR1 LGHNA and CDR2 YSLEER. CDR3 DNA sequence: TGCGCCAGCAGCCAAGATCTTGGTCGTGCTTCTAACTATGGCTACACCTTC. It specifies CASSQDLGRASNYGYTF.

The chain uses TRBV10-3 and TRBJ2-7, with TRBD2 matching over 8 bases. CDR1 is ENHRY, CDR2 SYGVKD, per germline. V was clipped by 3 bases and J by 2 bases; unmatched bases: 3. The CDR3 consists of 14 residues. In DNA form, the CDR3 reads TGTGCCATCAGTGAAGCGGGGGAGACCTACGAGCAGTACTTC. Translating it yields CAISEAGETYEQYF.

This clonotype has more than one count but fewer than ten. The V gene is TRBV5-1, the J gene TRBJ2-2, with unresolved D. This CDR3 has 16 amino acids. The V gene's germline CDR1 is SGHRS and CDR2 YFSETQ. V was trimmed by 1 base and J by 3 bases, leaving 13 bases between them. The CDR3 loop is CASSLLQSRDTGELFF. The CDR3 DNA reads TGCGCCAGCAGCTTGTTGCAGAGTCGGGACACCGGGGAGCTGTTTTTT.

The chain is built from TRBV6-2 or TRBV6-3 and TRBJ1-1; 10 bases map to TRBD1. The J segment lost 5 bases and the V segment lost 6 bases, leaving 15 bases of the junction unmatched. Germline V CDR1 and CDR2: MNHEY, SVGEGT. CDR3 length: 17 amino acids. This CDR3 reads CASRRLSGQGFTTEAFF. The CDR3 DNA is TGTGCCAGCAGACGCCTCTCGGGACAGGGGTTTACGACTGAAGCTTTCTTT.

In this sample, this clonotype turned up many times. V and J are TRBV6-4 and TRBJ2-3, with TRBD2 identical over 13 bases. Trimming at V came to 4 bases and at J to 1 base, leaving 8 bases not matched to a gene. CDR1 is MRHNA, CDR2 SNTAGT, per germline. The CDR3 extends over 18 amino acids. In DNA, the CDR3 is TGTGCCAGCAGTGCCTACCATGGACTAGCGGGGGGCACAGATACGCAGTATTTT. This translates into CASSAYHGLAGGTDTQYF.

The sample holds a few counts of this clonotype. V is TRBV28 and J is TRBJ1-5; D is unclear. From germline, CDR1 is MDHEN and CDR2 SYDVKM. The CDR3 is 12 amino acids. V was pared by 4 bases and J by 9 bases, with 10 bases between. The CDR3 spells CASSSRTPPQHF. Here the CDR3 DNA reads TGTGCCAGCAGTTCCCGCACGCCGCCCCAGCATTTT. The complete variable domain, with remaining parts taken from reference TRBV28 and TRBJ1-5, reads DVKVTQSSRYLVKRTGEKVFLECVQDMDHENMFWYRQDPGLGLRLIYFSYDVKMKEKGDIPEGYSVSREKKERFSLILESASTNQTSMYLCASSSRTPPQHFGDGTRLSIL.

The chain employs TRBV6-6 and TRBJ1-2, with 9 nucleotides matching TRBD1. CDR1 and CDR2 from the germline V gene are MNHNY and SVGAGI (reference sequence). V was clipped by 2 bases and J by 7 bases; unmatched bases: 2. The length of the CDR3 is 13 residues. Here the CDR3 reads CASSYTGGSGYTF. The CDR3 bases are TGTGCCAGCAGTTACACAGGGGGCAGTGGCTACACCTTC.

This clonotype showed up just a few times. The chain links TRBV24-1 to TRBJ2-2; D call uncertain. Germline loops: CDR1 KGHDR, CDR2 SFDVKD. The length of the CDR3 is 12 residues. The ends were cut back, 4 bases at V and 4 bases at J, with 3 bases in the middle. The CDR3 region has the DNA TGTGCCACCAGTGAGTCCACCGGGGAGCTGTTTTTT. It codes for CATSESTGELFF.

This clonotype was seen more than once but under ten times. V gene TRBV4-2 combines with J gene TRBJ2-3; D may correspond to TRBD1 or TRBD2 (5 bases each). V was clipped by 1 base and J by 3 bases, with 17 bases between them. Germline CDR1 reads LGHNA; CDR2 reads YNFKEQ. The CDR3 sequence is 17 residues long. CDR3 in amino acids: CASSQAGTPGTTDTQYF. The CDR3 nucleotides read TGTGCCAGCAGCCAAGCAGGTACCCCAGGGACGACAGATACGCAGTATTTT.

This clonotype has a handful of counts. The rearrangement links TRBV12-3 or TRBV12-4 to TRBJ2-5; 12 bases match TRBD1. Trimming cost V 7 bases and J 5 bases; bases outside gene matches: 5. The CDR3 spans 14 residues. The CDR3, as DNA: TGTGCCAGCACATCAGGGACAGGGGGCGAGACCCAGTACTTC. This gives the protein CASTSGTGGETQYF.

This clonotype was seen many times. J is TRBJ2-7 and V is TRBV5-1; D gene ambiguous. The V gene's germline CDR1 is SGHRS and CDR2 YFSETQ. The V gene lost 3 bases and the J gene lost 5 bases, with 12 bases spanning the gap. CDR3 length: 13 residues. The CDR3 coding sequence is TGCGCCAGCAGCTGGCAACGGCCGGACGAGCAGTACTTC. Translation gives CASSWQRPDEQYF.